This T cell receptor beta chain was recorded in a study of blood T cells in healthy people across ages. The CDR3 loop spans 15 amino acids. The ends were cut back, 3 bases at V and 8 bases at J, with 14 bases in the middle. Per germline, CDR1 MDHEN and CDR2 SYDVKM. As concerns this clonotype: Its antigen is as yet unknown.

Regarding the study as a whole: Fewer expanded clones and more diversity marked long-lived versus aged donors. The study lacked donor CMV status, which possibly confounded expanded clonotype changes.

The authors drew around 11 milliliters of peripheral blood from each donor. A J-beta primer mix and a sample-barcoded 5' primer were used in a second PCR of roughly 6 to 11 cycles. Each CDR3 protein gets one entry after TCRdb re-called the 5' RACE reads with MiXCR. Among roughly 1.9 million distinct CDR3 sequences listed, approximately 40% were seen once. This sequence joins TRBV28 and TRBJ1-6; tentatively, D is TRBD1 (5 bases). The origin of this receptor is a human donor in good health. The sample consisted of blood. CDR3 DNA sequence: TGTGCCAGCAGTTTTCAAGACAGAAAACATTCACCCCTCCACTTT. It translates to CASSFQDRKHSPLHF.